The 4 T cell receptor beta chains given below trace back to one sample, sequenced in a study of molecular identifiers for immune sequencing clone quantification (dated by TCRdb to between 2018 and 2020). The receptor library was made with PCR. The data were produced on a NextSeq 500. Through fastp at Q25 and MiXCR, TCRdb rebuilt clones from the public reads, retaining in-frame beta chains. Identical CDR3 protein sequences are pooled into one entry, listed with their most common genes and DNA. The sample table records approximately 590,000 distinct CDR3 sequences; approximately 24% of these occur just once. About 0.84% of the sample is taken by the ten largest. Sequences were obtained from naive CD8+ T cells from blood, with Jurkat cell RNA spiked in. In light of the paper, this sample's cell subset or site label describes: FACS-sorted CD8+CD4-CCR7+CD45RA+ naive T cells. The receptor set was obtained from a human donor in good health. Some libraries in this study had Jurkat cell RNA spiked in.

Comment on this clonotype: This sequence may be a read error, since a much larger clone differs from it by one base. The rearrangement links TRBV5-1 to TRBJ2-7; TRBD2 might be the D (5 bases). The CDR3 runs 13 residues. Germline assignment: CDR1 SGHRS and CDR2 YFSETQ. CDR3 nucleotide sequence: TGCGCCAGCAGCTTGGGGGGTCCTGGGGAGCGGTACTTC. Translating it yields CASSLGGPGERYF.

On this clonotype itself: It differs at one base from a far larger clone, so likely a read error. This chain connects TRBV28 to TRBJ2-1; D not certain. In germline, CDR1 is MDHEN, CDR2 SYDVKM. Trimming removed 8 bases at V and 2 bases at J, with 4 bases between. This CDR3 is built from 11 residues. CDR3 sequence reads: CASGTYNEQFF. CDR3 DNA sequence: TGTGCCAGCGGCACCTACAATGAGCAGTTCTTC.

About this clonotype itself: One end of the junction varies from germline; a read error may be responsible. J is TRBJ2-5 and V is TRBV6-5, with D maybe TRBD2 (5 bases). Per the germline V gene, CDR1 is MNHEY and CDR2 is SVGAGI. The CDR3 length is 16 residues. The CDR3 DNA sequence: TGTGCCAGCAGTCACTCCGTGACAAGCGGTAAAGAGACCCAGTACTTC. Translation: CASSHSVTSGKETQYF.

This clonotype was recorded a few times. The rearrangement uses TRBV20-1 and TRBJ2-7; a weak D match, TRBD1 (5 bases). Germline V CDR1 and CDR2: DFQATT, SNEGSKA (reference sequence). V dropped 2 bases and J dropped 1 base, with 12 bases sitting between them. The CDR3 runs 14 residues. The CDR3 sequence is CSARSQGLSYEQYF. In nucleotides, the CDR3 is TGCAGTGCTAGATCCCAGGGTCTTTCCTACGAGCAGTACTTC.